This T cell receptor beta chain emerged from a study of blood T cell repertoires in COVID-19. Looking at the study overall: Spain, Italy and the United States supplied samples that represented acute and convalescent COVID-19.

The authors' processing: Cell counts per sample came from amplifying reference gene primers. Profiling relied on immunoSEQ multiplex PCR, and the TCRdb table lists in-frame clones only, not all of them. That table furnishes V, J and clone size, whereas the DNA furnished D and trimming. Seen here are some 290,000 clones, 90% to 95% observed once, and the top ten hold 3% to 5%. A PCR-confirmed or clinician-diagnosed COVID-19 case had contacted exposed participants within 2 weeks of entry. The sample was PBMCs or T cells enriched from blood (not recorded which). The receptor comes from a woman younger than 45 who had been exposed to COVID-19.

This chain's CDR3 is CASSRSGRASSYNEQFF. CDR3 nucleotide sequence: TGTGCCAGCAGCCGTTCAGGCAGGGCCAGCTCCTACAATGAGCAGTTCTTC. The rearrangement uses TRBV3-1 (or the pseudogene TRBV3-2) and TRBJ2-1; D might be TRBD1 (5 bases). The germline CDR1 and CDR2 sequences are LGHDT and YNNKEL (reference sequence). The CDR3 covers 17 residues. V lost 4 bases and J 0 bases, leaving 16 bases between the germline ends.